A single TCR beta chain is shown here with its context. As yet, its antigen is unknown. Germline V gene lookup returns CDR1 SGHRS and CDR2 YFSETQ. The CDR3 length is 13 residues. V was clipped by 0 bases and J by 4 bases, with 8 bases between them. This record comes from a study of OX40 agonist ivuxolimab in advanced cancers. General study points: In CD8+ T cells, expanded clones were on average more numerous than in CD4+.

This table comes from immunoSEQ multiplex PCR, and its TCRdb copy is limited to in-frame clones, with some not included. Among under 20,000 clones listed, about four fifths were seen once. This clonotype was sampled from an adult with an advanced solid tumor such as melanoma, head and neck, liver or kidney cancer. The sequences come from CD4+ or CD8+ T cells sorted from blood, collected in a trial of the OX40 agonist ivuxolimab. This chain joins TRBV5-1 and TRBJ2-7; no firm D call. CDR3 DNA: TGCGCCAGCAGCTTGGTTGCTGGTTACGAGCAGTACTTC. Translation gives CASSLVAGYEQYF.